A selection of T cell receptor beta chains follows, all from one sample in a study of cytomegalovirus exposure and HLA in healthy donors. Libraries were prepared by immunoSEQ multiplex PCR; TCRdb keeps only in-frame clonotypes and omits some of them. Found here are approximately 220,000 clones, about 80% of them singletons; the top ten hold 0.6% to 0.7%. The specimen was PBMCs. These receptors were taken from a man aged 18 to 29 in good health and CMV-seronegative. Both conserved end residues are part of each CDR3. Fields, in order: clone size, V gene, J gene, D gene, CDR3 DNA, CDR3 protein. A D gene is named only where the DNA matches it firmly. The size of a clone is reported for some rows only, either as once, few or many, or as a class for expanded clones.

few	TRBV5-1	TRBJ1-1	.	TGCGCCAGCAGCTTTCTGGGGCACACTGAAGCTTTCTTT	CASSFLGHTEAFF
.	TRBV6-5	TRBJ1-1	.	TGTGCCAGCAGAGGGGGCACTGAAGCTTTCTTT	CASRGGTEAFF
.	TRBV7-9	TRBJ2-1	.	TGTGCCAGCAGCTTAGCGGTGCTGAGCTCCTACAATGAGCAGTTCTTC	CASSLAVLSSYNEQFF
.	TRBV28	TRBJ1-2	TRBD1	TGTGCCAGCAGTTTAGAAGGGACAGGGGCCCTATCCCACTATGGCTACACCTTC	CASSLEGTGALSHYGYTF
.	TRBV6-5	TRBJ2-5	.	TGTGCCAGCAGTTACCAGGGTGAGGAGACCCAGTACTTC	CASSYQGEETQYF
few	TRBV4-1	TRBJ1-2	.	TGCGCCAGCAGCTCGTCCCCGTCAGGGGCCGAACTAGCTAACTATGGCTACACCTTC	CASSSSPSGAELANYGYTF
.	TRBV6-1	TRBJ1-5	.	TGTGCCAGCAGTGAGGAGGGAAATCAGCCCCAGCATTTT	CASSEEGNQPQHF
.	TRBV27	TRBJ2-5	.	TGTGCCAGCAGTGCCTCACTCCAGGATGCCCAGTACTTC	CASSASLQDAQYF
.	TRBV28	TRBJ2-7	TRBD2	TGTGCCAGCAGTCGACTAGCGGGAGTGAACGAGCAGTACTTC	CASSRLAGVNEQYF
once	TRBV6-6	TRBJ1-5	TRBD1	TGTGCCAGCAGGACCGGGACAGGGGATCAGCCCCAGCATTTT	CASRTGTGDQPQHF
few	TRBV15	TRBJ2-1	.	TGTGCCACCAGCAGAGATCGGGGGGCGCGTTACAATGAGCAGTTCTTC	CATSRDRGARYNEQFF
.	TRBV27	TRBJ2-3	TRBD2	TGTGCCAGCAGTTTAGGTAGCGGGAGCACAGATACGCAGTATTTT	CASSLGSGSTDTQYF
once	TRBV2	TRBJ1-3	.	TGTGCCAGCAGTGATCGGGGAAACACCATATATTTT	CASSDRGNTIYF
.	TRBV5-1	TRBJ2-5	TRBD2	TGCGCCAGCAGCCCTGGACTAGCGGGAGGGCAAGAGACCCAGTACTTC	CASSPGLAGGQETQYF
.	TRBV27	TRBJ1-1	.	TGTGCCAGCAGTCCCCACCCCGGACTGCTGAACACTGAAGCTTTCTTT	CASSPHPGLLNTEAFF
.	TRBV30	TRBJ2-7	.	TGTGCCTGGGACAGCCCTAGGGGCGAGCAGTACTTC	CAWDSPRGEQYF
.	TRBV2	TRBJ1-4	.	TGTGCCAGCAGTACAGATCTTTTTAATGAAAAACTGTTTTTT	CASSTDLFNEKLFF
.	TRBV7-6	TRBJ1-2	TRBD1	TGTGCCAGCAGCTTAGGGGGACAGGGGAGATATGGCTACACCTTC	CASSLGGQGRYGYTF
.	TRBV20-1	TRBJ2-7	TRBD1	TGCAGTGCCCGGACAGGGCGCGAGCAGTACTTC	CSARTGREQYF
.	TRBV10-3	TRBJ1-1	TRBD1	TGTGCCACTAAGAGGGGGCAATCAAACACTGAAGCTTTCTTT	CATKRGQSNTEAFF
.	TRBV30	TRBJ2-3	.	TGTGCCTGGAGTCCCGAGTCCACAGATACGCAGTATTTT	CAWSPESTDTQYF
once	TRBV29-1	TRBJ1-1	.	TGCAGCGTCTCCCCGACAACCTCGACAGTGAACACTGAAGCTTTCTTT	CSVSPTTSTVNTEAFF
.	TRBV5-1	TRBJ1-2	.	TGCGCCAGCAGCTTGTTAGAGGGGGATGGCTACACCTTC	CASSLLEGDGYTF
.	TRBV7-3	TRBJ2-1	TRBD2	TGTGCCAGCAGCTTTGGTGTGGCGGGAGGGTCGCATGAGCAGTTCTTC	CASSFGVAGGSHEQFF
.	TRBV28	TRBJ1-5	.	TGTGCCAGCAGAAACCCAACTGACAGTTCTCAGCCCCAGCATTTT	CASRNPTDSSQPQHF
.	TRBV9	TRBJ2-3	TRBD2	TGTGCCAGCAGCCCTCGGGGACTAGCCTCCACAGATACGCAGTATTTT	CASSPRGLASTDTQYF
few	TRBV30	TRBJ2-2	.	TGTGCCTGGAGTGGAGAGGGCGGGGAGCTGTTTTTT	CAWSGEGGELFF
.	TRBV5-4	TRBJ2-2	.	TGTGCCAGCGCTGGACACTACACCGGGGAGCTGTTTTTT	CASAGHYTGELFF
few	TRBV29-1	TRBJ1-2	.	TGCAGCGTTGAAGGCATTACAGGGCTCGCTGGCTACACCTTC	CSVEGITGLAGYTF
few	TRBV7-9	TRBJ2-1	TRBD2	TGTGCCAGCAGCCGTACTAGCGGGGTAAGCTCCTACAATGAGCAGTTCTTC	CASSRTSGVSSYNEQFF
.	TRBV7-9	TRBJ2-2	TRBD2	TGTGCCAGCAGCCCCCCTGCTCCTAGCGGGAGCGTGACCGGGGAGCTGTTTTTT	CASSPPAPSGSVTGELFF
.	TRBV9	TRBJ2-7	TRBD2	TGTGCCAGCAGCGCCACTAGCGGTGCCTACGAGCAGTACTTC	CASSATSGAYEQYF
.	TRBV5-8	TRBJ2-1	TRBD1	TGTGCCAGCAGCTTCGGGACAGGGGGCTACAATGAGCAGTTCTTC	CASSFGTGGYNEQFF
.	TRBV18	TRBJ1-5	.	TGTGCCAGCTCACCGAAAGGACCAGGGGAAACCTGTAGCAATCAGCCCCAGCATTTT	CASSPKGPGETCSNQPQHF
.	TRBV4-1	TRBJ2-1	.	TGCGCCAGCTCCCGGGACAATGAGCAGTTCTTC	CASSRDNEQFF
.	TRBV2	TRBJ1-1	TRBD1	TGTGCCAGCAGCCGAGGGACAGGGGGCACTGAAGCTTTCTTT	CASSRGTGGTEAFF
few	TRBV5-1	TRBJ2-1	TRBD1	TGCGCCAGCAGCCCCGGGACAGGACGGGATGAGCAGTTCTTC	CASSPGTGRDEQFF
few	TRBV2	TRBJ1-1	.	TGTGCCAGCAGTGATTTCCCGGGAACCACTGAAGCTTTCTTT	CASSDFPGTTEAFF
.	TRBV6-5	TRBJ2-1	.	TGTGCCAGCAGTAGGATCGGAAACAGTCACAATGAGCAGTTCTTC	CASSRIGNSHNEQFF
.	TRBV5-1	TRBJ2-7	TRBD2	TGCGCCAGCAGCTGGAAGCAAGCCGGGACTAGCGGGGGTTACGACGAGCAGTACTTC	CASSWKQAGTSGGYDEQYF
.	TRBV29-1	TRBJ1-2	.	TGCAGCGTTGGGGGAGGACGAGACAGCATCTATGGCTACACCTTC	CSVGGGRDSIYGYTF
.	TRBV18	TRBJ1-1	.	TGTGCCAGCTCCCTTGCAGGGCTGAACACTGAAGCTTTCTTT	CASSLAGLNTEAFF
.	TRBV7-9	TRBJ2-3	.	TGTGCCAGCAGCTCCGGACAGCCCGGAACAGATACGCAGTATTTT	CASSSGQPGTDTQYF
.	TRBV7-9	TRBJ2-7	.	TGTGCCAGCAGCCCTAAATCTCTCTACGAGCAGTACTTC	CASSPKSLYEQYF
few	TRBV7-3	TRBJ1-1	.	TGTGCCAGCAGCTTAAATCCCCCGGGAGTCGGTATAAGCACTGAAGCTTTCTTT	CASSLNPPGVGISTEAFF
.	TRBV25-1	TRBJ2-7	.	TGTGCCAGCAGTGATCGACAGAACTCCTACGAGCAGTACTTC	CASSDRQNSYEQYF
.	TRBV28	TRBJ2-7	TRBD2	TGTGCCAGCAGTTTTGCCGCTAGCGGGCCCTACGAGCAGTACTTC	CASSFAASGPYEQYF